The 16 T cell receptor beta chains below all came from one sample that was sequenced in a study of TIL therapy for anti-PD-1-resistant metastatic lung cancer. This was the immunoSEQ v3 assay. Using immunoSEQ multiplex PCR, the repertoire was profiled, and TCRdb retains in-frame clones only, with some absent. The sample lists about 21,000 clones, 70% to 80% occurring once. Documented time point: pre-treatment sample, taken before nivolumab and TIL therapy. Here the sequenced sample was blood, taken at baseline. Receptors were obtained from a person between 25 and 80 years old with non-small cell lung cancer.

This chain joins TRBV19 and TRBJ1-2; D perhaps matches TRBD1 (5 bases). There are 14 residues in the CDR3. V lost 6 bases and J 4 bases, leaving 15 bases between the germline ends. In germline, CDR1 is LNHDA, CDR2 SQIVND (reference sequence). The CDR3: CASRVSWGTYGYTF. CDR3 in DNA: TGTGCCAGTAGGGTTTCGTGGGGGACCTATGGCTACACCTTC.

V is TRBV2 and J is TRBJ2-6, with D perhaps TRBD2 (7 bases). The CDR3 spans 15 residues. The V end was cut by 6 bases, the J end by 4 bases, with 13 bases between. Germline-derived CDR1 and CDR2 are SNHLY and FYNNEI. CDR3 region: CASRKRDTGANVLTF. CDR3 sequence (DNA): TGTGCCAGCAGAAAGCGGGACACAGGGGCCAACGTCCTGACTTTC.

The chain is built from TRBV2 and TRBJ2-7, with a weak D call TRBD2 (7 bases). This CDR3 region has 17 residues. Germline CDR1 SNHLY, CDR2 FYNNEI. V lost 4 bases, J lost 7 bases, and 26 bases lay in between. This CDR3 is CASSGGGGPLGFREQYV. CDR3 sequence (DNA): TGTGCCAGCAGTGGAGGCGGGGGCCCACTGGGATTTCGAGAGCAGTACGTC.

The genes are TRBV9 and TRBJ2-1; 16 nucleotides line up with TRBD2. Losses at the gene ends were 5 bases for V and 5 bases for J; bases not matched to a gene: 10. The length of the CDR3 is 18 residues. Germline V gene lookup returns CDR1 SGDLS and CDR2 YYNGEE. The DNA of the CDR3 is TGTGCCAGCAGTCGGAAAGGGACTAGCGGGGGGGATAACAATGAGCAGTTCTTC. Amino acid sequence: CASSRKGTSGGDNNEQFF. The whole variable domain, remainder taken from reference TRBV9 and TRBJ2-1, is DSGVTQTPKHLITATGQRVTLRCSPRSGDLSVYWYQQSLDQGLQFLIQYYNGEERAKGNILERFSAQQFPDLHSELNLSSLELGDSALYFCASSRKGTSGGDNNEQFFGPGTRLTVL.

This clone was found a few times. CDR3 sequence (DNA): TGCGCCAGCAGTGTGGGGTTTAATGAAAAACTGTTTTTT. It yields the protein CASSVGFNEKLFF. This sequence joins TRBV5-1 and TRBJ1-4; the D is unclear. The V end lost 5 bases, the J end lost 4 bases, and 9 bases lay between the germline ends. CDR3 size: 13 residues. CDR1 and CDR2 from the germline V gene are SGHRS and YFSETQ.

The rearrangement joins TRBV12-3 or TRBV12-4 to TRBJ2-1; D remains ambiguous. The CDR3 covers 13 residues. Trimming removed 2 bases from V and 9 bases from J, with 11 bases in between. The CDR3 DNA sequence: TGTGCCAGCAGTTTAATGGGCAATAGTGAGCAGTTCTTC. Protein: CASSLMGNSEQFF.

The chain combines TRBV5-1 with TRBJ2-7, with 11 bases fitting TRBD2. The V segment lost 0 bases and the J segment 7 bases; nucleotides outside the gene matches: 6. The CDR3 consists of 15 residues. Germline CDR1 and CDR2: SGHRS and YFSETQ. CDR3 in DNA: TGCGCCAGCAGCTTGGCACTAGCGGGAGTATTAGAGCAGTACTTC. This translates into CASSLALAGVLEQYF.

The J gene is TRBJ2-3, the V gene TRBV5-1; TRBD1 matches at 8 bases. V lost 1 base and J lost 2; bases outside the gene matches: 6. This CDR3 contains 16 residues. CDR1 is SGHRS, CDR2 YFSETQ, per germline. CDR3 in amino acids: CASSLQGALNTDTQYF. CDR3 bases: TGCGCCAGCAGCTTGCAGGGGGCTCTAAACACAGATACGCAGTATTTT. The variable domain in full, with the rest retrieved from reference TRBV5-1 and TRBJ2-3, is KAGVTQTPRYLIKTRGQQVTLSCSPISGHRSVSWYQQTPGQGLQFLFEYFSETQRNKGNFPGRFSGRQFSNSRSEMNVSTLELGDSALYLCASSLQGALNTDTQYFGPGTRLTVL.

The chain combines TRBV6-5 with TRBJ2-1; no clear D. Germline loops: CDR1 MNHEY, CDR2 SVGAGI. The CDR3 sequence is 15 residues long. With 7 bases removed from V and 0 bases from J, the gap between germline ends came to 13 bases. This CDR3 is CASKVDLSSYNEQFF. The CDR3 DNA reads as TGTGCCAGCAAGGTGGACCTAAGCTCCTACAATGAGCAGTTCTTC.

This chain links TRBV7-9 with TRBJ2-7, with D unresolved. CDR1 SEHNR and CDR2 FQNEAQ come from the germline V gene (reference sequence). V gave up 1 base and J gave up 6 bases, with 19 bases separating them. The CDR3 has 16 residues. CDR3: CASSLDPAGVGGEQYF. The CDR3 DNA reads TGTGCCAGCAGCTTAGACCCAGCCGGAGTGGGCGGCGAGCAGTACTTC.

The rearrangement uses TRBV12-2 and TRBJ1-1. TRBV12-2 is flagged as a pseudogene. This CDR3 contains 15 residues. CDR3 nucleotide sequence: TGTGCAAGTCGCTTAGCGCTTTGGGGATACACTGAAGCTTTCTTT. This translates into CASRLALWGYTEAFF.

CDR3 sequence: CASSTDRPGLASNEQFF. The CDR3 region has the DNA TGTGCCAGCAGCACCGATCGCCCGGGACTAGCAAGCAATGAGCAGTTCTTC. The chain joins TRBV7-8 to TRBJ2-1; 9 bases fit TRBD2. CDR1 SGHVS and CDR2 FQNEAQ come from the germline V gene. J was trimmed by 6 bases and V by 5 bases; bases with no gene match: 14. The CDR3 loop spans 17 amino acids.

The sample holds a few counts of this clone. The gene calls are TRBV13 and TRBJ2-4; TRBD1 matches 8 bases. Losses at the gene ends were 1 base for V and 1 base for J; bases not matched to a gene: 0. The CDR3 sequence is 15 residues long. The germline gives CDR1 PRHDT, CDR2 FYEKMQ (reference sequence). The CDR3 loop reads CASSLDRGAKNIQYF. The CDR3 DNA follows: TGTGCCAGCAGCTTAGACAGGGGGGCCAAAAACATTCAGTACTTC.

This sequence joins TRBV5-1 and TRBJ2-3, with D tentatively TRBD2 (5 bases). Germline V gives CDR1 SGHRS, CDR2 YFSETQ. This CDR3 is built from 14 residues. Trimming stripped 6 bases from V and 2 bases from J, with 13 bases between. The CDR3 DNA reads TGCGCCAGCACCGTGGACGGGGACACAGATACGCAGTATTTT. The encoded protein is CASTVDGDTDTQYF.

The V gene is TRBV5-5, the J gene TRBJ2-5; D gene unclear. CDR3 size: 13 residues. Germline loops: CDR1 SGHKS, CDR2 YYEKEE (reference sequence). Trimming cost V 0 bases and J 5 bases, with 8 bases left between them. The CDR3 reads CASSLAVWETQYF. CDR3 coding DNA: TGTGCCAGCAGCTTGGCGGTTTGGGAGACCCAGTACTTC.

This clone was recorded a few times. This rearrangement joins TRBV5-4 to TRBJ1-2; no reliable D call. Germline CDR1 reads SGHNT; CDR2 reads YYREEE (reference sequence). V shed 5 bases and J shed 2 bases, with 10 bases lying between them. There are 13 residues in the CDR3. CDR3 loop: CASSQSRNYGYTF. In DNA form, the CDR3 reads TGTGCCAGCAGTCAGTCCCGGAACTATGGCTACACCTTC.